These 15 T cell receptor beta chains originate from one sample sequenced in a study of blood T cell repertoires in COVID-19. Method: immunoSEQ multiplex PCR; TCRdb's copy keeps in-frame clones and lacks some. The repertoire consists of 200,000 or so clones, with 84% occurring once and the leading ten covering about 12%. Sequences were obtained from peripheral blood. The receptors originated from a human donor in a cohort sampled during active COVID-19.

This clone turned up a few times. The chain joins TRBV30 to TRBJ1-2; D is uncertain. This CDR3 has 11 residues. Germline CDR1 is GTSNPN and CDR2 is SVGIG (reference sequence). V was pared by 2 bases and J by 6 bases, with 7 bases between. The CDR3 here is CAWSQVNGYTF. The CDR3 nucleotides read TGTGCCTGGAGTCAGGTAAATGGCTACACCTTC.

V usage is TRBV11-2 and J usage is TRBJ1-4, with TRBD1 matching over 10 bases. V shed 6 bases and J 7 bases; nucleotides not matched to a gene: 5. The germline gives CDR1 SGHAT, CDR2 FQNNGV. The CDR3 spans 14 residues. The CDR3 protein is CASRYDRGLEKLFF. Here the CDR3 DNA reads TGTGCCAGCAGATATGACAGGGGGCTTGAAAAACTGTTTTTT.

The chain carries TRBV5-6 and TRBJ2-1; D perhaps matches TRBD2 (6 bases). CDR1 is SGHDT and CDR2 is YYEEEE in the germline V gene. Trimming removed 3 bases from V and 3 bases from J, with 16 bases in between. CDR3 size: 16 residues. The CDR3 sequence: CASSSVASDLYNEQFF. CDR3 bases: TGTGCCAGCAGCTCGGTGGCTAGCGACCTCTACAATGAGCAGTTCTTC. The full variable domain, rest sourced from reference TRBV5-6 and TRBJ2-1, is DAGVTQSPTHLIKTRGQQVTLRCSPKSGHDTVSWYQQALGQGPQFIFQYYEEEERQRGNFPDRFSGHQFPNYSSELNVNALLLGDSALYLCASSSVASDLYNEQFFGPGTRLTVL.

The chain has TRBV23-1 and TRBJ2-7; unclear D gene. TRBV23-1 carries the ORF label, with uncertain function. Trimming cost V 3 bases and J 6 bases, with 6 bases left between them. This CDR3 spans 11 amino acids. CDR3 in DNA: TGCGCCAGCAGTCACCTCGGCGAGCAGTACTTC. Encoded protein: CASSHLGEQYF.

The chain has TRBV11-3 and TRBJ2-1; 9 bases are shared with TRBD1. Germline CDR1 reads SGHNT; CDR2 reads YENEEA. V lost 5 bases and J lost 1; bases outside the gene matches: 3. The CDR3 totals 15 residues. CDR3 region: CASSLGQGSYNEQFF. CDR3 DNA sequence: TGTGCCAGCAGCCTGGGACAGGGATCCTACAATGAGCAGTTCTTC.

This chain uses TRBV7-9 with TRBJ2-3; 8 nucleotides line up with TRBD2. Germline CDR1 SEHNR, CDR2 FQNEAQ (reference sequence). The length of the CDR3 is 15 residues. V gave up 2 bases and J gave up 0 bases; unmatched junction bases: 1. Here the CDR3 DNA reads TGTGCCAGCAGCTTAACTAGCGGAAGCACAGATACGCAGTATTTT. Its translation: CASSLTSGSTDTQYF.

This chain links TRBV28 with TRBJ2-3; the match to TRBD1 covers 9 bases. V was clipped by 8 bases and J by 7 bases; unmatched bases: 25. Looked up from germline, CDR1 is MDHEN and CDR2 is SYDVKM. The CDR3 runs to 19 residues. CDR3 in amino acids: CASVGFSEPGQGRRHTQYF. As DNA, the CDR3 is TGTGCCAGCGTCGGGTTCTCGGAACCGGGACAGGGACGACGTCATACGCAGTATTTT.

Worth noting for this clone: The junction shows a germline mismatch at one end, possibly a read error. The rearrangement links TRBV28 to TRBJ2-7; TRBD2 is a possible D gene (5 bases). This CDR3 has 12 residues. CDR1 is MDHEN, CDR2 SYDVKM, per germline. The CDR3: CASRLYGGEQYF. The CDR3 DNA reads TGTGCCAGCAGATTATATGGAGGCGAGCAGTACTTC.

This chain links TRBV7-9 with TRBJ2-7, with 8 bases fitting TRBD1. This CDR3 has 16 amino acids. Losses at the gene ends were 5 bases for V and 0 bases for J; bases not matched to a gene: 9. Germline CDR1 reads SEHNR; CDR2 reads FQNEAQ (reference sequence). In nucleotides, the CDR3 is TGTGCCAGCAGCCCAAGGACAGGGCCCTACTCCTACGAGCAGTACTTC. Its translation is CASSPRTGPYSYEQYF.

V and J are TRBV6-6 and TRBJ2-7; D possibly corresponds to TRBD1 (6 bases). Germline assignment: CDR1 MNHNY and CDR2 SVGAGI (reference sequence). The CDR3 is 16 amino acids. V was cut by 5 bases and J by 4 bases, with 21 bases left in between. The CDR3: CASSGTKQGVGYEQYF. The CDR3 nucleotides read TGTGCCAGCAGTGGGACGAAACAGGGAGTAGGATACGAGCAGTACTTC.

The rearrangement joins TRBV6-4 to TRBJ1-1; D unresolved. CDR1 MRHNA and CDR2 SNTAGT come from the germline V gene. CDR3 size: 13 residues. Trimming pared 4 bases from V and 1 base from J, leaving 7 bases between. CDR3 coding DNA: TGTGCCAGCAGTGTAACAGAGAACACTGAAGCTTTCTTT. It specifies CASSVTENTEAFF.

The chain employs TRBV5-1 and TRBJ2-3, with 9 bases matching TRBD2. Germline assignment: CDR1 SGHRS and CDR2 YFSETQ. This CDR3 spans 15 amino acids. V lost 2 bases, J lost 3 bases, and 4 bases stayed unmatched. The CDR3 is CASSLAGGWTDTQYF. DNA of the CDR3: TGCGCCAGCAGCTTAGCGGGAGGATGGACAGATACGCAGTATTTT. Together with reference TRBV5-1 and TRBJ2-3, the CDR3 gives the full variable domain: KAGVTQTPRYLIKTRGQQVTLSCSPISGHRSVSWYQQTPGQGLQFLFEYFSETQRNKGNFPGRFSGRQFSNSRSEMNVSTLELGDSALYLCASSLAGGWTDTQYFGPGTRLTVL.

This sequence joins TRBV19 and TRBJ2-1; a possible D gene is TRBD2 (6 bases). CDR3 size: 14 residues. Between the trimmed V and J ends, which lost 5 bases and 10 bases, there was a span of 18 bases. Germline CDR1 and CDR2: LNHDA and SQIVND (reference sequence). CDR3 sequence: CASSQGGFRVEQFF. CDR3 DNA sequence: TGTGCCAGTAGTCAAGGAGGGTTTCGAGTCGAGCAGTTCTTC. Variable domain in full (rest from reference TRBV19 and TRBJ2-1): DGGITQSPKYLFRKEGQNVTLSCEQNLNHDAMYWYRQDPGQGLRLIYYSQIVNDFQKGDIAEGYSVSREKKESFPLTVTSAQKNPTAFYLCASSQGGFRVEQFFGPGTRLTVL.

This clone was counted a few times. CDR3 sequence reads: CASSLRGHGNTEAFF. The CDR3 DNA reads as TGCGCCAGCAGCTTGAGGGGGCATGGGAACACTGAAGCTTTCTTT. The V gene is TRBV5-1, the J gene TRBJ1-1, with 7 bases matching TRBD1. V trimming: 1 base; J trimming: 1 base; junction bases outside the gene matches: 4. The CDR3 extends over 15 amino acids. Germline V gene sequence: CDR1 SGHRS, CDR2 YFSETQ.

The genes are TRBV3-1 (or the pseudogene TRBV3-2) and TRBJ2-7; 8 nucleotides agree with TRBD2. From germline, CDR1 is LGHDT and CDR2 YNNKEL (reference sequence). This CDR3 spans 16 amino acids. Losses at the gene ends were 0 bases for V and 3 bases for J; bases not matched to a gene: 7. The CDR3 DNA is TGTGCCAGCAGCCAAGAAGGAGCGGGAGACTACTACGAGCAGTACTTC. Its protein is CASSQEGAGDYYEQYF.